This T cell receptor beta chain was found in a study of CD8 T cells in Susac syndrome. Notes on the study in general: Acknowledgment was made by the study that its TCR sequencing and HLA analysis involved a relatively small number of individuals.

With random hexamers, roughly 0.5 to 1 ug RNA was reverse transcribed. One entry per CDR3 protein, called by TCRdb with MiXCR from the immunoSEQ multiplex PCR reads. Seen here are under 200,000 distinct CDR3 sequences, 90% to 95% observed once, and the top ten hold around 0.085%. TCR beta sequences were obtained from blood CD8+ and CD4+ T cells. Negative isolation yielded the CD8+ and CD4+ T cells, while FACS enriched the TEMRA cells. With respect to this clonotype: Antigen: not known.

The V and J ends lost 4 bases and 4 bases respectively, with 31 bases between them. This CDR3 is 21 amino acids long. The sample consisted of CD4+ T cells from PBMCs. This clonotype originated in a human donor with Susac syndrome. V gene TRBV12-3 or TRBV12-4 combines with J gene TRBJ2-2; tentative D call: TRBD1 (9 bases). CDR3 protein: CASSSRQGVFGRARGTGELFF. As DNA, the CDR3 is TGTGCCAGCAGTTCCAGACAGGGGGTTTTCGGGAGGGCCAGGGGCACCGGGGAGCTGTTTTTT.